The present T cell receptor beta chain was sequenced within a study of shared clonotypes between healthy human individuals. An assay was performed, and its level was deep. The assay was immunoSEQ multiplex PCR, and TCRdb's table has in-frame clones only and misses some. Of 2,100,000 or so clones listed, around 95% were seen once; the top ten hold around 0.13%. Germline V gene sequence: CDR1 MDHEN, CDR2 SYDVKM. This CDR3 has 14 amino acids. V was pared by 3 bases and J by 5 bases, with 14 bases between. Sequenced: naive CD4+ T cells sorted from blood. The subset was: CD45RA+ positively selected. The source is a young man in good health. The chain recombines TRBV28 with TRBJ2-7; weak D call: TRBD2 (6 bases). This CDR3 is CASSFVGGADEQYF. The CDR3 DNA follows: TGTGCCAGCAGTTTTGTCGGCGGGGCCGACGAGCAGTACTTC. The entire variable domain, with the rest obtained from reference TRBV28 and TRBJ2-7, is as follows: DVKVTQSSRYLVKRTGEKVFLECVQDMDHENMFWYRQDPGLGLRLIYFSYDVKMKEKGDIPEGYSVSREKKERFSLILESASTNQTSMYLCASSFVGGADEQYFGPGTRLTVT.